The clone carrying this T cell receptor (beta chain) came up a few times. The entry originates in a study of T cell changes during pregnancy in multiple sclerosis. Generated by immunoSEQ multiplex PCR, the TCRdb table keeps only in-frame clones and is missing some. The sample lists 53,000 or so clones; around 94% were seen once. This CDR3 is 15 amino acids long. The germline gives CDR1 GTSNPN, CDR2 SVGIG (reference sequence). Trimming stripped 2 bases from V and 0 bases from J, with 13 bases between. The sequence was obtained from a female donor with multiple sclerosis, enrolled in a pregnancy study. The material was CD4+ T cells from peripheral blood mononuclear cells, obtained in the second trimester of pregnancy. The J gene is TRBJ1-1, the V gene TRBV30, with D perhaps TRBD1 (5 bases). The CDR3 region has the DNA TGTGCCTGGAGTTGGAGACAGATCATGAACACTGAAGCTTTCTTT. The encoded protein is CAWSWRQIMNTEAFF.